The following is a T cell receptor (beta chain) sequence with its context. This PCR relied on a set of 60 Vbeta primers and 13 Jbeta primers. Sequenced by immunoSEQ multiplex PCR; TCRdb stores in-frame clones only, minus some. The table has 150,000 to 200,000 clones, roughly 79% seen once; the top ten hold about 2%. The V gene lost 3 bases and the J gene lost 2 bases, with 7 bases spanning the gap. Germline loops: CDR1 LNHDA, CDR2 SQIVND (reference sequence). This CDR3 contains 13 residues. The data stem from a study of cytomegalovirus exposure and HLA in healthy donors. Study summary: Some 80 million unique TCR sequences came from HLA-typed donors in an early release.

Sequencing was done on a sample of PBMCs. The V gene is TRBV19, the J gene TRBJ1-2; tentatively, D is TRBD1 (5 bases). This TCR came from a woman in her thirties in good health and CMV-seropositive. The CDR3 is CASSMGQNYGYTF. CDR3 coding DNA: TGTGCCAGTAGTATGGGGCAGAACTATGGCTACACCTTC.